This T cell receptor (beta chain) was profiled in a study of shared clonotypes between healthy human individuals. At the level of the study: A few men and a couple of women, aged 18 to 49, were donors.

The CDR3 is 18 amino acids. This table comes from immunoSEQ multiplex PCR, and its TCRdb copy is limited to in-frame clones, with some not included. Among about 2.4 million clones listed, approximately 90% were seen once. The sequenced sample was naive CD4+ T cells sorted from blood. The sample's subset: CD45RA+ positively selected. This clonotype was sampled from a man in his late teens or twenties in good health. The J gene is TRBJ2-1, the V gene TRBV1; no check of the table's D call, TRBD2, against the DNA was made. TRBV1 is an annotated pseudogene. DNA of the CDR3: TGCACCAGCAGCCAGATTCGGTGGAGTAGCGGGAGGGCACATGAGCAGTTCTTC. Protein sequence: CTSSQIRWSSGRAHEQFF.